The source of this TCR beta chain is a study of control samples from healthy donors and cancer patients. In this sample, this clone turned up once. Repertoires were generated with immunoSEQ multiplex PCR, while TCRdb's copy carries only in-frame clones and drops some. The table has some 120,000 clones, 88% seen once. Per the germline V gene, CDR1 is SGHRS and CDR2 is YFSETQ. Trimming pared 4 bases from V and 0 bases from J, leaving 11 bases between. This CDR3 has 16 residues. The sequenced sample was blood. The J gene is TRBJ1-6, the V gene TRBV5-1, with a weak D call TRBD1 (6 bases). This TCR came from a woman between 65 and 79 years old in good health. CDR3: CASSTGQFSYNSPLHF. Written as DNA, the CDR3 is TGCGCCAGCAGCACCGGACAGTTCTCCTATAATTCACCCCTCCACTTT.